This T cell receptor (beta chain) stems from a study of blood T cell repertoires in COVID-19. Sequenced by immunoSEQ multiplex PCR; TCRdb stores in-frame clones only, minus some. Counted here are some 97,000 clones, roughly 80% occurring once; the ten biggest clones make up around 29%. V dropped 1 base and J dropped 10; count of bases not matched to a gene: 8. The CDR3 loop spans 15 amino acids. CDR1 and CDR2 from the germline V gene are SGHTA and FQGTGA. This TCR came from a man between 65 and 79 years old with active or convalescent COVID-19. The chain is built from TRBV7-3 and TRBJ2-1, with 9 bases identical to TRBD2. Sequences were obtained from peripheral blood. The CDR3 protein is CASSLKLAGVGEQFF. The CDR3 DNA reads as TGTGCCAGCAGCTTAAAATTAGCGGGAGTGGGGGAGCAGTTCTTC.